A selection of T cell receptor beta chains follows, all from one sample in a study of T cells after yellow fever vaccination. TCRdb analysed the 5' RACE reads with MiXCR anew, one entry per CDR3 protein. The sample contains 610,000 or so distinct CDR3 sequences, 9% to 15% of which appear only once. This material consisted of PBMCs, taken on the day of the yellow fever booster vaccination. Receptors originate from a man under 40 who received the YFV17D yellow fever vaccine. CDR3s include the opening cysteine and the closing phenylalanine or tryptophan. The D gene is left open where the match is weak. Clone size is stated in some rows and not others, as once, few, many or a class when expanded.

clone size: NA
D gene: NA
J gene: TRBJ2-2
V gene: TRBV12-3/TRBV12-4
CDR3 protein: CASSLGLKKTGELFF
CDR3 DNA: TGTGCCAGCAGTTTAGGGCTAAAGAAAACCGGGGAGCTGTTTTTT

clone size: NA
D gene: TRBD1
J gene: TRBJ1-5
V gene: TRBV5-6
CDR3 protein: CASSQKIRGTGSQPQHF
CDR3 DNA: TGTGCCAGCAGCCAAAAGATTCGCGGGACAGGGAGTCAGCCCCAGCATTTT

clone size: many
D gene: NA
J gene: TRBJ2-3
V gene: TRBV29-1
CDR3 protein: CSVDPPQGRADTQYF
CDR3 DNA: TGCAGCGTCGATCCCCCACAGGGCCGGGCAGATACGCAGTATTTT

clone size: many
D gene: TRBD2
J gene: TRBJ2-1
V gene: TRBV7-3
CDR3 protein: CASSLGSRAGGHNEQFF
CDR3 DNA: TGTGCCAGCAGCTTAGGGTCTCGGGCGGGAGGGCACAATGAGCAGTTCTTC

clone size: few
D gene: TRBD1
J gene: TRBJ1-2
V gene: TRBV18
CDR3 protein: CASSPTTQGKPYGYTF
CDR3 DNA: TGTGCCAGCTCACCGACGACACAGGGGAAACCCTATGGCTACACCTTC

clone size: NA
D gene: NA
J gene: TRBJ1-5
V gene: TRBV20-1
CDR3 protein: CSARELSDQPQHF
CDR3 DNA: TGCAGTGCTAGAGAGCTGTCGGATCAGCCCCAGCATTTT

clone size: many
D gene: NA
J gene: TRBJ2-5
V gene: TRBV28
CDR3 protein: CASSDQQQETQYF
CDR3 DNA: TGTGCCAGCAGTGACCAGCAACAAGAGACCCAGTACTTC

clone size: few
D gene: NA
J gene: TRBJ1-2
V gene: TRBV7-9
CDR3 protein: CASSYREWDYGYTF
CDR3 DNA: TGTGCCAGCAGCTACCGCGAGTGGGACTATGGCTACACCTTC

clone size: NA
D gene: NA
J gene: TRBJ1-6
V gene: TRBV27
CDR3 protein: CASSSETYNSPLHF
CDR3 DNA: TGTGCCAGCAGTTCAGAGACCTATAATTCACCCCTCCACTTT

clone size: few
D gene: NA
J gene: TRBJ2-5
V gene: TRBV12-3/TRBV12-4
CDR3 protein: CASSFRSGTQYF
CDR3 DNA: TGTGCCAGCAGTTTTCGTTCGGGGACCCAGTACTTC

clone size: NA
D gene: NA
J gene: TRBJ2-3
V gene: TRBV19
CDR3 protein: CASMTADTQYF
CDR3 DNA: TGTGCCAGTATGACGGCAGATACGCAGTATTTT

clone size: NA
D gene: TRBD2
J gene: TRBJ2-5
V gene: TRBV5-1
CDR3 protein: CASSKLAKETQYF
CDR3 DNA: TGCGCCAGCAGCAAACTAGCGAAAGAGACCCAGTACTTC

clone size: many
D gene: TRBD2
J gene: TRBJ2-5
V gene: TRBV20-1
CDR3 protein: CSARDASGQETQYF
CDR3 DNA: TGCAGTGCTAGAGACGCTAGCGGACAAGAGACCCAGTACTTC

clone size: few
D gene: NA
J gene: TRBJ1-5
V gene: TRBV4-2
CDR3 protein: CASGSVNQPQHF
CDR3 DNA: TGTGCCAGCGGAAGCGTTAATCAGCCCCAGCATTTT

clone size: few
D gene: NA
J gene: TRBJ2-5
V gene: TRBV7-9
CDR3 protein: CASSWQSGETQYF
CDR3 DNA: TGTGCCAGCAGCTGGCAGTCCGGAGAGACCCAGTACTTC

clone size: few
D gene: NA
J gene: TRBJ2-7
V gene: TRBV20-1
CDR3 protein: CSAGPSHNEQYF
CDR3 DNA: TGCAGTGCTGGTCCCAGCCACAACGAGCAGTACTTC

clone size: NA
D gene: TRBD1
J gene: TRBJ2-1
V gene: TRBV4-3
CDR3 protein: CASSQVGTAYNEQFF
CDR3 DNA: TGCGCCAGCAGCCAAGTGGGGACAGCCTACAATGAGCAGTTCTTC

clone size: few
D gene: NA
J gene: TRBJ2-7
V gene: TRBV7-9
CDR3 protein: CASSLSHRYEQYF
CDR3 DNA: TGTGCCAGCAGCTTATCCCACCGCTACGAGCAGTACTTC

clone size: NA
D gene: NA
J gene: TRBJ2-1
V gene: TRBV28
CDR3 protein: CASRIGGSYSYNEQFF
CDR3 DNA: TGTGCCAGCAGAATAGGGGGGAGTTATTCCTACAATGAGCAGTTCTTC

clone size: NA
D gene: TRBD2
J gene: TRBJ2-7
V gene: TRBV5-1
CDR3 protein: CASSLAGGRTVYEQYF
CDR3 DNA: TGCGCCAGCAGCTTGGCCGGCGGGAGAACCGTATACGAGCAGTACTTC

clone size: NA
D gene: NA
J gene: TRBJ1-5
V gene: TRBV12-3/TRBV12-4
CDR3 protein: CASSHATTGNQPQHF
CDR3 DNA: TGTGCCAGCAGCCATGCCACTACAGGGAATCAGCCCCAGCATTTT

clone size: many
D gene: NA
J gene: TRBJ2-5
V gene: TRBV21-1
CDR3 protein: CAIGLAGVGETQYF
CDR3 DNA: TGTGCCATCGGACTAGCGGGAGTCGGAGAGACCCAGTACTTC

clone size: few
D gene: NA
J gene: TRBJ2-5
V gene: TRBV12-3/TRBV12-4
CDR3 protein: CASRPRDTVGTQYF
CDR3 DNA: TGTGCCAGCAGGCCAAGGGACACGGTGGGGACCCAGTACTTC

clone size: once
D gene: TRBD2
J gene: TRBJ2-2
V gene: TRBV12-3/TRBV12-4
CDR3 protein: CASSGGRLVDTGELFF
CDR3 DNA: TGTGCCAGCAGTGGCGGGAGGTTGGTGGACACCGGGGAGCTGTTTTTT

clone size: NA
D gene: NA
J gene: TRBJ2-5
V gene: TRBV28
CDR3 protein: CASSFVGALQETQYF
CDR3 DNA: TGTGCCAGCAGTTTTGTAGGGGCCCTCCAAGAGACCCAGTACTTC

clone size: NA
D gene: TRBD1
J gene: TRBJ1-5
V gene: TRBV28
CDR3 protein: CASTTQGRRQPQHF
CDR3 DNA: TGTGCCAGCACCACACAGGGGAGAAGGCAGCCCCAGCATTTT

clone size: few
D gene: NA
J gene: TRBJ2-1
V gene: TRBV7-2
CDR3 protein: CASSLIPTQQFF
CDR3 DNA: TGTGCCAGCAGCTTAATCCCAACCCAGCAGTTCTTC

clone size: few
D gene: NA
J gene: TRBJ2-1
V gene: TRBV4-2
CDR3 protein: CASSHPPAADSYNEQFF
CDR3 DNA: TGTGCCAGCAGCCATCCGCCCGCAGCGGACTCCTACAATGAGCAGTTCTTC

clone size: NA
D gene: TRBD2
J gene: TRBJ2-3
V gene: TRBV29-1
CDR3 protein: CSVQHPGLEGVTDTQYF
CDR3 DNA: TGCAGCGTCCAACACCCGGGACTAGAAGGGGTCACAGATACGCAGTATTTT

clone size: few
D gene: TRBD1
J gene: TRBJ2-5
V gene: TRBV4-3
CDR3 protein: CASSHRYRGETQYF
CDR3 DNA: TGCGCCAGCAGCCACCGTTACAGGGGGGAGACCCAGTACTTC

clone size: few
D gene: NA
J gene: TRBJ2-3
V gene: TRBV20-1
CDR3 protein: CSAREGGFGADTQYF
CDR3 DNA: TGCAGTGCTAGAGAGGGCGGGTTTGGCGCAGATACGCAGTATTTT

clone size: few
D gene: TRBD2
J gene: TRBJ2-3
V gene: TRBV20-1
CDR3 protein: CSASGLAGGPRTDTQYF
CDR3 DNA: TGCAGTGCTAGTGGCCTAGCGGGAGGGCCCCGCACAGATACGCAGTATTTT

clone size: few
D gene: TRBD2
J gene: TRBJ2-1
V gene: TRBV5-1
CDR3 protein: CASSFALAGGNEQFF
CDR3 DNA: TGCGCCAGCAGCTTTGCACTAGCGGGAGGAAATGAGCAGTTCTTC

clone size: NA
D gene: TRBD1
J gene: TRBJ2-2
V gene: TRBV7-2
CDR3 protein: CASSLKGAPTGELFF
CDR3 DNA: TGTGCCAGCAGCTTAAAGGGGGCCCCCACCGGGGAGCTGTTTTTT

clone size: few
D gene: TRBD2
J gene: TRBJ2-1
V gene: TRBV20-1
CDR3 protein: CSATSGLALGDEQFF
CDR3 DNA: TGCAGTGCCACTAGCGGGCTGGCCCTTGGAGATGAGCAGTTCTTC

clone size: NA
D gene: TRBD1
J gene: TRBJ2-5
V gene: TRBV10-3
CDR3 protein: CAISGLQGGQETQYF
CDR3 DNA: TGTGCCATCAGTGGATTACAGGGGGGCCAAGAGACCCAGTACTTC